The rows below give T cell receptor beta chains drawn from one sample of a study of cytomegalovirus exposure and HLA in healthy donors. Profiled with immunoSEQ multiplex PCR; TCRdb holds only in-frame clones, not every one. The sample lists approximately 160,000 clones, 84% occurring once. What was sequenced was PBMCs. These receptors were collected from a man aged 25-45 years in good health and CMV-seropositive. CDR3s include the opening cysteine and the closing phenylalanine or tryptophan. Fields, in order: V gene, D gene, J gene, clone size, CDR3 DNA, CDR3 protein. D genes are given only for firm matches. Only part of the rows carry a size: once, few, many, or a class if the clone is expanded.

>TRBV2|.|TRBJ2-5|.
TGTGCCAGCAGTGAAGCTCTGGCCCGGAGGTACCAAGAGACCCAGTACTTC
CASSEALARRYQETQYF
>TRBV29-1|TRBD1|TRBJ1-2|.
TGCAGCGTCACCAGACAGGGGGCTGGCGGCTACACCTTC
CSVTRQGAGGYTF
>TRBV6-6|.|TRBJ1-1|.
TGTGCCAGCATTTCCCGAATGAAGGGGGACACTGAAGCTTTCTTT
CASISRMKGDTEAFF
>TRBV6-4|.|TRBJ2-2|.
TGTGCCAGCAGTACACAGGGCACCGGGGAGCTGTTTTTT
CASSTQGTGELFF
>TRBV5-4|.|TRBJ2-3|.
TGTGCCACCAAGAATCAGGGAGGCGATACGCAGTATTTT
CATKNQGGDTQYF
>TRBV4-2|.|TRBJ2-1|.
TGTGCCAGCAGCCAAAAGCGGGTCTCCTACAATGAGCAGTTCTTC
CASSQKRVSYNEQFF
>TRBV25-1|.|TRBJ2-3|.
TGTGCCAGCAGTCTGGGAGGTACTGGCACAGATACGCAGTATTTT
CASSLGGTGTDTQYF
>TRBV19|.|TRBJ1-6|.
TGTGCCAGTAGTTCCGTCTTCAGAAGCTATAATTCACCCCTCCACTTT
CASSSVFRSYNSPLHF
>TRBV6-1|.|TRBJ1-5|.
TGTGCCAGCAGTGGTGGGCATAGCAATCAGCCCCAGCATTTT
CASSGGHSNQPQHF
>TRBV7-8|.|TRBJ2-5|.
TGTGCCAGCAGCTTACCTAGCATCTCCCAAGAGACCCAGTACTTC
CASSLPSISQETQYF
>TRBV28|.|TRBJ1-2|.
TGTGCCAGCAGTTTTGGTGGGGACACGGCAGAGTATAACTATGGCTACACCTTC
CASSFGGDTAEYNYGYTF
>TRBV6-5|.|TRBJ1-2|.
TGTGCCAGCAGGGAGACAGAAAAAAACTATGGCTACACCTTC
CASRETEKNYGYTF
>TRBV6-5|TRBD2|TRBJ2-3|.
TGTGCCAGCACCGGGGGGGCCGCCGATACGCAGTATTTT
CASTGGAADTQYF
>TRBV7-9|.|TRBJ2-1|.
TGTGCCAGCAGCCCGCGGGTCAGTAACTCCTACAATGAGCAGTTCTTC
CASSPRVSNSYNEQFF
>TRBV27|.|TRBJ2-7|medium-sized
TGTGCCAGCAGTTTAGACGGCGGACTCTACGAGCAGTACTTC
CASSLDGGLYEQYF
>TRBV5-6|.|TRBJ2-1|.
TGTGCCAGCAGCACCGACAGTCACAATGAGCAGTTCTTC
CASSTDSHNEQFF
>TRBV18|.|TRBJ1-4|.
TGTGCCAGCTCACCACCTATTAGCGGAGAAAAACTGTTTTTT
CASSPPISGEKLFF
>TRBV4-3|.|TRBJ2-2|few
TGCGCCAGCAGCCAAGACCCCAGGGACACCGGGGAGCTGTTTTTT
CASSQDPRDTGELFF
>TRBV27|.|TRBJ2-1|.
TGTGCCAGCGGCTCCGGGACTTTATACAATGAGCAGTTCTTC
CASGSGTLYNEQFF
>TRBV7-3|.|TRBJ1-1|.
TGTGCCAGCAGCTTACCCTCCGGGACAGAAGCTTTCTTT
CASSLPSGTEAFF
>TRBV9|.|TRBJ1-3|.
TGTGCCAGCAGTTTGGGCCTCTTTGAAGGAGGAAACACCATATATTTT
CASSLGLFEGGNTIYF
>TRBV6-5|.|TRBJ1-2|.
TGTGCCAGCAGTTACACTAACGGCAGGGAACGTGATGGCTACACCTTC
CASSYTNGRERDGYTF
>TRBV9|.|TRBJ2-7|.
TGTGCCAGCAGCGTAGATCAGGGTTCCTACGAGCAGTACTTC
CASSVDQGSYEQYF
>TRBV5-1|TRBD2|TRBJ2-1|once
TGCGCCAGCAGCTTGCCAGCGGGGGCTGAGCAGTTCTTC
CASSLPAGAEQFF
>TRBV5-8|TRBD2|TRBJ2-3|.
TGTGCCAGCAGCTTTAGGCGGGGGGCCATAGATACGCAGTATTTT
CASSFRRGAIDTQYF
>TRBV6-1|TRBD1|TRBJ2-3|.
TGTGCCAGCAGTGAAGTTCACAGAAGTAGCCGGGACAGGGACCCAGATACGCAGTATTTT
CASSEVHRSSRDRDPDTQYF
>TRBV6-6|.|TRBJ1-4|.
TGTGCCAGGCGGGGAACTAATGAAAAACTGTTTTTT
CARRGTNEKLFF
>TRBV28|TRBD1|TRBJ1-1|.
TGTGCCAGCACCCCCGGGACAGCGAACACTGAAGCTTTCTTT
CASTPGTANTEAFF
>TRBV5-6|.|TRBJ1-3|.
TGTGCCAGCAGCTTCGGGGGAGACCCCCACTCTGGAAACACCATATATTTT
CASSFGGDPHSGNTIYF
>TRBV30|.|TRBJ2-3|.
TGTGCCTGGAGTAGGACAGTACCCACAGATACGCAGTATTTT
CAWSRTVPTDTQYF
>TRBV27|TRBD2|TRBJ2-1|once
TGTGCCAGCAGTTCCCCGGGACTAGAGAGAAATGAGCAGTTCTTC
CASSSPGLERNEQFF